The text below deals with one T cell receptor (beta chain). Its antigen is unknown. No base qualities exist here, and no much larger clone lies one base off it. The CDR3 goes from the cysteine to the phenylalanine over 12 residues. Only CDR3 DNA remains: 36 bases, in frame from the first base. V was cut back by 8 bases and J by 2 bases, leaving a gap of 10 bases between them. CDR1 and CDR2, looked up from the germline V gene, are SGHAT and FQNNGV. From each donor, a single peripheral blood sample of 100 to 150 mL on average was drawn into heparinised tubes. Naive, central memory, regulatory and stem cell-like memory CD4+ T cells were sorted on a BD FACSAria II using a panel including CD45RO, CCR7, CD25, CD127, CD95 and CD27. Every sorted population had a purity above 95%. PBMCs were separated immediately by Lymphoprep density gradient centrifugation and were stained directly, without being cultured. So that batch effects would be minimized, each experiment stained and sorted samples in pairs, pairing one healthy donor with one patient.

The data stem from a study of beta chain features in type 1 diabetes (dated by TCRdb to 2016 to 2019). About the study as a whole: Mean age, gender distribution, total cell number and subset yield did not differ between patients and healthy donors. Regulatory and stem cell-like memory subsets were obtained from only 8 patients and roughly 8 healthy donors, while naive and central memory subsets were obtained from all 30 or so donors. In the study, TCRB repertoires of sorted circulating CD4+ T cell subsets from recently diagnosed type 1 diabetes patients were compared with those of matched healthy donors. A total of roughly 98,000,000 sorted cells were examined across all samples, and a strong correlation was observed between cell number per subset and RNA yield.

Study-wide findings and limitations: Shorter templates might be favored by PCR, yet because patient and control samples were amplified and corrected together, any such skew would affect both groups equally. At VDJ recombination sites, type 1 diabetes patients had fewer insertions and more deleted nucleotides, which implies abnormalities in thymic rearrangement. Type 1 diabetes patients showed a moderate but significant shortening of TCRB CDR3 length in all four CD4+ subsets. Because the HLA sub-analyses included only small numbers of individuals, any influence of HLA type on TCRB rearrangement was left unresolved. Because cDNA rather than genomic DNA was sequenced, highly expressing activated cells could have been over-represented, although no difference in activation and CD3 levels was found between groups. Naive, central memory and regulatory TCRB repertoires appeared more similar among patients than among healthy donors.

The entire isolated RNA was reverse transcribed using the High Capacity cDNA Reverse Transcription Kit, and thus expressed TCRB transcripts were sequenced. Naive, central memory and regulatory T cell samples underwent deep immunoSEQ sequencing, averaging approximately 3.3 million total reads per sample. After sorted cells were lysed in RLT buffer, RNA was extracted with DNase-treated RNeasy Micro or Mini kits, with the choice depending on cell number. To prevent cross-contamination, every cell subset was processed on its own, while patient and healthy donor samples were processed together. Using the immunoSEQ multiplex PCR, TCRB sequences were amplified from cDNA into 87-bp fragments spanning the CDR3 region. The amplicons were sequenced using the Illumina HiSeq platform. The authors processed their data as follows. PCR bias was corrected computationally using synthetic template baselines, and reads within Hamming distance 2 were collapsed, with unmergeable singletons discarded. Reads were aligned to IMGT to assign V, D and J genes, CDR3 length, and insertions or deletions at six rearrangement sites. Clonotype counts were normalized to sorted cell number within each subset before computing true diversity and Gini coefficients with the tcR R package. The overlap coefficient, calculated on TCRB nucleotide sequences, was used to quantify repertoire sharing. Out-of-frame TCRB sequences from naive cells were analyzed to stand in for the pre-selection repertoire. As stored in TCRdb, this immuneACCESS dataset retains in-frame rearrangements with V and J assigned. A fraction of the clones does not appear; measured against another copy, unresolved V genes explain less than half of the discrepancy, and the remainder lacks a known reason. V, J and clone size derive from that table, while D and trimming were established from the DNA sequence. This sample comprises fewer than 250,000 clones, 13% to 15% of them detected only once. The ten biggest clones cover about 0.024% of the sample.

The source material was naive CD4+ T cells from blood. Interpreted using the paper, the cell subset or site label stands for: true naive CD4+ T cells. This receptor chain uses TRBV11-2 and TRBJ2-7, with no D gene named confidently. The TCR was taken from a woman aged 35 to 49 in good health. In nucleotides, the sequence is TGTGCCAGCCAGTCTCTGGCCTACGAGCAGTACTTC. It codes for CASQSLAYEQYF.